This TCR beta chain was sequenced for a study of blood T cell repertoires in COVID-19. The wider study: Whether acute or convalescent, the COVID-19 samples came from the United States, Italy and Spain.

Sequenced by immunoSEQ multiplex PCR; TCRdb stores in-frame clones only, minus some. Of about 63,000 clones in the sample, about four fifths were seen once. CDR3 length equals 15 residues. V lost 2 bases, J lost 5 bases, and 12 bases lay in between. The germline gives CDR1 LNHDA, CDR2 SQIVND (reference sequence). The sample was peripheral blood. The sequence was collected from a human donor in a cohort sampled during active COVID-19. The chain couples TRBV19 to TRBJ2-2; possible D gene TRBD2, 5 bases. CDR3 residues: CASSISPSLTGELFF. The CDR3 DNA reads TGTGCCAGTAGTATAAGTCCTAGCTTGACCGGGGAGCTGTTTTTT.